The next 20 T cell receptor beta chains were all read from a single sample in a study of CD8 T cells in ankylosing spondylitis. Points from the study as a whole: Typical of ankylosing spondylitis blood, it appeared, was a TCR beta motif of eight highly homologous variants.

TCRdb processed the 5' RACE reads anew with MiXCR; each CDR3 protein has one entry. This sample carries 250,000 to 350,000 distinct CDR3 sequences, under 8.5% of them seen once, and the ten largest clones take 13% to 15%. These TCRs' antigens remain unknown. Source material: blood, either unsorted or a sorted T cell fraction (not recorded which). Every receptor here comes from a male donor with ankylosing spondylitis.

This clonotype was seen at least ten times. The V call is TRBV5-1, the J call TRBJ1-1; D is uncertain. Germline values: CDR1 SGHRS, CDR2 YFSETQ. The CDR3 extends over 13 amino acids. Trimming pared 2 bases from V and 2 bases from J, leaving 7 bases between. CDR3 amino acids: CASSFGGNTEAFF. DNA for the CDR3: TGCGCCAGCAGCTTCGGAGGAAACACTGAAGCTTTCTTT.

The chain joins TRBV28 to TRBJ1-4, with TRBD1 matching 9 bases. Per the germline V gene, CDR1 is MDHEN and CDR2 is SYDVKM. The CDR3 runs to 14 residues. V dropped 5 bases and J dropped 6; count of bases not matched to a gene: 4. The CDR3 region is CASSEQGAYEKLFF. CDR3 bases: TGTGCCAGCAGTGAACAGGGGGCTTATGAAAAACTGTTTTTT.

Ten or more counts support this clonotype. This chain links TRBV29-1 with TRBJ2-7; maybe TRBD1 (6 bases). Trimming shortened V by 3 bases and J by 3 bases, and 12 bases separated the two germline ends. Per the germline V gene, CDR1 is SQVTM and CDR2 is ANQGSEA. The CDR3 runs 13 residues. The CDR3 DNA is TGCAGCGTTGAGGGTGGGGGCTTCTACGAGCAGTACTTC. It encodes CSVEGGGFYEQYF.

This clonotype was seen repeatedly, ten times or more. The V call is TRBV7-2, the J call TRBJ2-7, with TRBD1 matching 7 bases. The CDR3 runs 15 residues. Trimming took 5 bases from V and 2 from J; bases not matched to a gene: 9. The germline V gene encodes CDR1 SGHTA and CDR2 FQGNSA. The CDR3 nucleotides read TGTGCCAGCAGCCATAGGGGGCGCGGCGCCTACGAGCAGTACTTC. Its translation: CASSHRGRGAYEQYF.

This chain uses TRBV7-2 with TRBJ2-1; maybe TRBD1 (6 bases). CDR1 SGHTA and CDR2 FQGNSA come from the germline V gene. The CDR3 consists of 15 residues. Trimming removed 2 bases at V and 10 bases at J, with 18 bases between. The CDR3 is CASSLRLTRDIEQFF. The CDR3 DNA reads TGTGCCAGCAGCTTACGCCTAACTAGGGACATCGAGCAGTTCTTC.

CDR3 sequence (DNA): TGTGCCAGCAGTGAATTGTTGGGGAAATCCTACGAGCAGTACTTC. As protein: CASSELLGKSYEQYF. This chain connects TRBV25-1 to TRBJ2-7; D gene uncertain. The CDR3 consists of 15 residues. Looked up from germline, CDR1 is MGHDK and CDR2 is SYGVNS. V lost 1 base to trimming and J lost 1 base, with 11 bases between them.

The chain uses TRBV19 and TRBJ2-3, with D hard to call. Trimming cost V 7 bases and J 0 bases, with 5 bases left between them. Per germline, CDR1 LNHDA and CDR2 SQIVND (reference sequence). This CDR3 is built from 12 residues. The CDR3 here is CASMGSTDTQYF. The CDR3 DNA sequence: TGTGCCAGTATGGGAAGCACAGATACGCAGTATTTT.

The rearrangement uses TRBV7-9 and TRBJ2-7, with D possibly called TRBD1 or TRBD2 (5 bases each). V lost 5 bases and J 5 bases, leaving 16 bases between the germline ends. CDR1 SEHNR and CDR2 FQNEAQ come from the germline V gene (reference sequence). The CDR3 totals 14 residues. The CDR3 bases are TGTGCCAGCAGCCCAGTTGGGGGATCCGACGAGCAGTACTTC. Its protein product is CASSPVGGSDEQYF.

This chain connects TRBV12-3 or TRBV12-4 to TRBJ2-7, with TRBD1 identical over 8 bases. V dropped 4 bases and J dropped 3; count of bases not matched to a gene: 8. This CDR3 comprises 15 residues. The CDR3 sequence is CASSSTGQDLYEQYF. The CDR3 coding sequence is TGTGCCAGCAGTTCTACGGGACAGGACCTCTACGAGCAGTACTTC.

This clonotype was seen only a few times. The J gene is TRBJ2-3, the V gene TRBV7-3; 7 bases are shared with TRBD1. Germline V gene data show CDR1 as SGHTA and CDR2 as FQGTGA. CDR3 length equals 16 residues. The V and J ends lost 2 bases and 2 bases, in that order; junction bases with no gene match: 7. The DNA for the CDR3 is TGTGCCAGCAGCTTAGTGGGGACAGATACCACAGATACGCAGTATTTT. As protein: CASSLVGTDTTDTQYF.

Only a few counts were recorded for this clonotype. This chain uses TRBV25-1 with TRBJ2-3; TRBD2 matches at 12 bases. This CDR3 is built from 18 residues. CDR1 MGHDK and CDR2 SYGVNS come from the germline V gene. Losses at the gene ends were 4 bases for V and 5 bases for J; bases not matched to a gene: 13. This CDR3 is CASSALPLTSGSIDTQYF. The CDR3 DNA reads as TGTGCCAGCAGTGCCCTACCGCTGACTAGCGGGAGTATAGATACGCAGTATTTT.

This clonotype has ten or more counts. The chain employs TRBV4-1 and TRBJ2-5; TRBD1 might be the D (5 bases). This CDR3 is 17 amino acids long. Germline values: CDR1 MGHRA, CDR2 YSYEKL. Trimming pared 0 bases from V and 1 base from J, leaving 15 bases between. The CDR3: CASSQDIWVTAQETQYF. As DNA, the CDR3 is TGCGCCAGCAGCCAAGATATTTGGGTGACAGCCCAAGAGACCCAGTACTTC.

The chain has TRBV14 and TRBJ1-2; D is undetermined. V gave up 4 bases and J gave up 4 bases, with 13 bases separating them. CDR1 is SGHDN and CDR2 is FVKESK in the germline V gene. This CDR3 is built from 14 residues. The DNA for the CDR3 is TGTGCCAGCAGCCCTCTGGACGGCACCTATGGCTACACCTTC. It codes for CASSPLDGTYGYTF. Complete variable domain (other parts from reference TRBV14 and TRBJ1-2): EAGVTQFPSHSVIEKGQTVTLRCDPISGHDNLYWYRRVMGKEIKFLLHFVKESKQDESGMPNNRFLAERTGGTYSTLKVQPAELEDSGVYFCASSPLDGTYGYTFGSGTRLTVV.

This chain connects TRBV28 to TRBJ2-1; the match to TRBD1 covers 10 bases. The CDR3 sequence is 13 residues long. The V segment lost 8 bases and the J segment 8 bases; nucleotides outside the gene matches: 6. Germline lookup yields CDR1 MDHEN and CDR2 SYDVKM. In DNA, the CDR3 is TGTGCCAGCTTAGGGACAGGGGCCTATGAGCAGTTCTTC. As protein: CASLGTGAYEQFF.

The genes are TRBV6-6 and TRBJ2-1; 12 bases are shared with TRBD2. The germline V gene encodes CDR1 MNHNY and CDR2 SVGAGI (reference sequence). The CDR3 is made up of 12 amino acids. With 6 bases clipped from V and 16 bases from J, the junction kept 7 bases outside the gene matches. The CDR3 DNA reads TGTGCCAGCAGGGAGGGACTAGCGGGCGGATTCTTC. This translates into CASREGLAGGFF.

This clonotype was detected many times. This chain connects TRBV20-1 to TRBJ2-1; the match to TRBD1 covers 9 bases. CDR3 length: 16 amino acids. The germline gives CDR1 DFQATT, CDR2 SNEGSKA (reference sequence). V lost 5 bases, J lost 0 bases, and 8 bases stayed unmatched. The CDR3 DNA is TGCAGTGCTCTCGACAGGGGGGATCGCTCCTACAATGAGCAGTTCTTC. Protein product: CSALDRGDRSYNEQFF.

This clonotype has a count of ten or more. CDR3 sequence: CSASSQETQYF. The CDR3 DNA reads TGCAGTGCTAGTAGCCAAGAGACCCAGTACTTC. The V and J genes are TRBV20-1 and TRBJ2-5; D not certain. Germline V gene sequence: CDR1 DFQATT, CDR2 SNEGSKA (reference sequence). The CDR3 runs 11 residues. The ends were cut back, 3 bases at V and 1 base at J, with 3 bases in the middle.

This clonotype was seen many times. This chain joins TRBV5-1 and TRBJ2-7, with 12 nucleotides matching TRBD2. V shed 6 bases, J shed 1 base, and the junction held 5 bases outside the gene matches. This CDR3 spans 15 amino acids. CDR1 is SGHRS, CDR2 YFSETQ, per germline. The CDR3 DNA follows: TGCGCCAGCAATCTAGCGGGAGGGGAATCCTACGAGCAGTACTTC. It codes for CASNLAGGESYEQYF.

This clonotype was detected only a few times. The V gene is TRBV7-8, the J gene TRBJ2-1; no reliable D call. CDR1 and CDR2 (germline): SGHVS, FQNEAQ. Trimming left V 4 bases short and J 2 bases short, with 9 bases between. This CDR3 comprises 14 residues. The CDR3 nucleotides read TGTGCCAGCAGCTCATTAGAACCCTACAATGAGCAGTTCTTC. This encodes CASSSLEPYNEQFF.

In this sample, this clonotype turned up a few times. The chain links TRBV10-3 to TRBJ2-2; 9 bases match TRBD1. The ends lost 7 bases at V and 1 base at J; junction bases unmatched: 7. This CDR3 has 16 residues. Germline V CDR1 and CDR2: ENHRY, SYGVKD. The CDR3 DNA is TGTGCCATCAATGACCCGGGACAGGGGAACACCGGGGAGCTGTTTTTT. Protein product: CAINDPGQGNTGELFF.